Listed below are T cell receptor beta chains from one sample, sequenced in a study of T cell responses to AZD1222 COVID-19 vaccine. Assay used: immunoSEQ multiplex PCR; TCRdb lists only in-frame clones, some missing. This table has approximately 110,000 clones, about 85% appearing once. Sample: peripheral blood, taken on day 0 of AZD1222 vaccination. The receptors come from an adult in good health. The CDR3 runs from the conserved cysteine through the conserved F or W. The D gene is left open where the match is weak. The size field is filled for only some rows; it gives once, few, many or a size class.

>TRBV28|TRBJ1-1|TRBD1|-
TGTGCCAGCAGTAGCCCGGGACAGGAAGCTTTCTTT
CASSSPGQEAFF
>TRBV6-1|TRBJ1-5|-|-
TGTGCCAGCAGTGATCCGGGGGGGAATCAGCCCCAGCATTTT
CASSDPGGNQPQHF
>TRBV7-8|TRBJ2-7|-|medium-sized
TGTGCCAGCGGCCACAGCTTCCACGAGCAGTACTTC
CASGHSFHEQYF
>TRBV19|TRBJ2-7|TRBD1|-
TGTGCCACAAAAAAACAGGGGCCCCCCTACGAGCAGTACTTC
CATKKQGPPYEQYF
>TRBV12-3/TRBV12-4|TRBJ1-1|-|-
TGTGCCAGCAGGGGTGTGGAAAACACTGAAGCTTTCTTT
CASRGVENTEAFF
>TRBV7-9|TRBJ1-4|-|-
TGTGCCAGCAGCCTTGACCCGGGTGGTGAAAAACTGTTTTTT
CASSLDPGGEKLFF
>TRBV19|TRBJ1-2|-|-
TGTGCCACATCGATGACGGGACGGCTGGCAGGGCTGTTTGGCTACACCTTC
CATSMTGRLAGLFGYTF
>TRBV7-9|TRBJ2-5|-|-
TGTGCCAGCAGCTTAGGGTTTTATGAGACCCAGTACTTC
CASSLGFYETQYF
>TRBV5-4|TRBJ1-5|TRBD1|-
TGTGCCAGCAGCCCCGGGACAGGGGGAAATCAGCCCCAGCATTTT
CASSPGTGGNQPQHF
>TRBV7-2|TRBJ1-6|-|-
TGTGCCAGCAGCTTAAAGCGCGGGAGTTCACCCCTCCACTTT
CASSLKRGSSPLHF
>TRBV5-5|TRBJ2-2|-|many
TGTGCCAGCAGCTTCGGGGTATCCGGGGAGCTGTTTTTT
CASSFGVSGELFF
>TRBV2|TRBJ2-7|-|-
TGTGCCAGCACGGGACAACAAACGATCTACGAGCAGTACTTC
CASTGQQTIYEQYF
>TRBV29-1|TRBJ1-6|-|-
TGCAGCGTTGCCAGCCCGGGGCAACCCCTCCACTTT
CSVASPGQPLHF
>TRBV12-5|TRBJ1-1|-|-
TGTGCTAGTGGTCAAGGCCTGAAACAGGTGGGAGGGCCGAACACTGAAGCTTTCTTT
CASGQGLKQVGGPNTEAFF
>TRBV18|TRBJ1-6|-|-
TGTGCCAGCTCACCATTCGCTAGGACAGACAATTCACCCCTCCACTTT
CASSPFARTDNSPLHF
>TRBV29-1|TRBJ1-1|-|-
TGCAGCGTTGAAGAAGGGGATAGGGTCACTGAAGCTTTCTTT
CSVEEGDRVTEAFF
>TRBV11-1|TRBJ1-1|-|few
TGTGCCAGCAGCAGACAGTTGAACACTGAAGCTTTCTTT
CASSRQLNTEAFF
>TRBV25-1|TRBJ2-7|TRBD1|once
TGTGCCAGCAGTGGCACAGGGGGCACCTCCTACGAGCAGTACTTC
CASSGTGGTSYEQYF
>TRBV27|TRBJ1-6|TRBD1|-
TGTGCCAGCACGGGGACAGGGGATTCACCCCTCCACTTT
CASTGTGDSPLHF
>TRBV6-5|TRBJ2-7|TRBD1|-
TGTGCCAGCAGGGTTGGGGGACAGGCAATATACGAGCAGTACTTC
CASRVGGQAIYEQYF
>TRBV6-5|TRBJ2-5|TRBD2|-
TGTGCCACCGGGCGGCCAGCGGGGGTGCAAGAGACCCAGTACTTC
CATGRPAGVQETQYF
>TRBV6-1|TRBJ2-7|TRBD2|-
TGTGCCAGCAGTGCGCTTAGCGGGGTTGGTGCCTACGAGCAGTACTTC
CASSALSGVGAYEQYF
>TRBV7-2|TRBJ1-5|-|-
TGTGCCAGCAGCTTTGGCCAGTCAAATCAGCCCCAGCATTTT
CASSFGQSNQPQHF
>TRBV3-1/TRBV3-2|TRBJ2-1|-|-
TGTGCCAGCAGTTTATCCGTCACTAGCAATGAGCAGTTCTTC
CASSLSVTSNEQFF
>TRBV7-3|TRBJ2-1|-|-
TGTGCCAGCAGCTTAAGCGCGGGTAACAATGAGCAGTTCTTC
CASSLSAGNNEQFF
>TRBV4-1|TRBJ1-1|TRBD1|-
TGCGCCAGCAGCCAGAATTCCGGGACAGGGATGAACACTGAAGCTTTCTTT
CASSQNSGTGMNTEAFF
>TRBV28|TRBJ2-3|-|-
TGTGCCAGCATAGAAATTCCTGGGGCAGATACGCAGTATTTT
CASIEIPGADTQYF
>TRBV4-1|TRBJ1-1|-|-
TGCGCCAGCAGCCTTTTAATCGGGAGAAACACTGAAGCTTTCTTT
CASSLLIGRNTEAFF
>TRBV27|TRBJ2-7|-|few
TGTGCCAGCAGTTATGGACGCGCGAGCTCCTACGAGCAGTACTTC
CASSYGRASSYEQYF
>TRBV6-5|TRBJ2-7|-|-
TGTGCCAGCAGAAGGGGGTTGGTCAGTCCCTACGAGCAGTACTTC
CASRRGLVSPYEQYF
>TRBV2|TRBJ1-1|-|-
TGTGCCAGCAGTGAAGGTGTAGACGCGACTTTCTTT
CASSEGVDATFF
>TRBV2|TRBJ1-1|-|-
TGTGCCAGACGGGGGTTGGGGATCACTGAAGCTTTCTTT
CARRGLGITEAFF
>TRBV6-5|TRBJ2-1|-|once
TGTGCCAGCAGGATTAGAGATGAGCAGTTCTTC
CASRIRDEQFF
>TRBV7-2|TRBJ1-5|TRBD1|once
TGTGCCAGCAGCGGGGGACAGGGCAATCAGCCCCAGCATTTT
CASSGGQGNQPQHF
>TRBV13|TRBJ1-1|-|few
TGTGCCAGCAGCTTCTTAGGACTGGGTAACACTGAAGCTTTCTTT
CASSFLGLGNTEAFF
>TRBV15|TRBJ2-7|-|-
TGTGCCACCAGAGGGGCGGGACCCGAGCAGTACTTC
CATRGAGPEQYF
>TRBV2|TRBJ1-1|-|few
TGTGCCAGCAGTCCCGTTCGGAAGGGGATGAACACTGAAGCTTTCTTT
CASSPVRKGMNTEAFF
>TRBV7-6|TRBJ2-7|-|-
TGTGCCAGCAGCAACCTCGGGACCTCCTACGAGCAGTACTTC
CASSNLGTSYEQYF
>TRBV5-1|TRBJ1-2|-|once
TGCGCCAGCAGACAGGACTTAGACTATGGCTACACCTTC
CASRQDLDYGYTF
>TRBV29-1|TRBJ2-7|TRBD1|-
TGCAGCGTTGAAGGACAGGGGAACTACGAGCAGTACTTC
CSVEGQGNYEQYF
>TRBV4-1|TRBJ1-5|-|-
TGCGCCAGCAGCCTTTATCAGCAGGGGACGCCCCAGCATTTT
CASSLYQQGTPQHF
>TRBV6-2/TRBV6-3|TRBJ2-7|-|-
TGTGCCAGCAGTTACTCCACACGGGGCGACGAGCAGTACTTC
CASSYSTRGDEQYF
>TRBV10-3|TRBJ1-1|-|-
TGTGCCATCAGAGAAGGGGGTGCCACTGAAGCTTTCTTT
CAIREGGATEAFF
>TRBV28|TRBJ2-3|TRBD1|-
TGTGCCAGCAGCTGGGACAGTACGTCCACAGATACGCAGTATTTT
CASSWDSTSTDTQYF
>TRBV6-2/TRBV6-3|TRBJ2-1|-|-
TGTGCCAGCAGTTCCGGGGGGCCCCACAATGAGCAGTTCTTC
CASSSGGPHNEQFF
>TRBV10-3|TRBJ1-5|-|-
TGTGCCATCACTGCGACAGAAAATCAGCCCCAGCATTTT
CAITATENQPQHF
>TRBV5-1|TRBJ2-6|TRBD1|-
TGCGCCAGCAGCCCCAGCAGGGGGCTATGGTCTGGGGCCAACGTCCTGACTTTC
CASSPSRGLWSGANVLTF
>TRBV18|TRBJ2-6|TRBD1|-
TGTGCCAGCTCACCGCGTGGGACAGGCCTCTCTGGGGCCAACGTCCTGACTTTC
CASSPRGTGLSGANVLTF
>TRBV2|TRBJ1-1|-|-
TGTGCCAGCAGTCCATCACAGGGCATCACTGAAGCTTTCTTT
CASSPSQGITEAFF
>TRBV9|TRBJ2-5|TRBD2|-
TGTGCCAGCAGCGATACTAGCGGGCAAGAGACCCAGTACTTC
CASSDTSGQETQYF
>TRBV2|TRBJ1-4|-|-
TGTGCCAGCAGTACCCAAGGGGGGAAGGCTGAAAAACTGTTTTTT
CASSTQGGKAEKLFF
>TRBV11-3|TRBJ2-6|-|-
TGTGCCAGCAGCGTGGCCAGATCTGGGGCCAACGTCCTGACTTTC
CASSVARSGANVLTF
>TRBV3-1/TRBV3-2|TRBJ1-6|TRBD1|-
TGTGCCAGCAGCCTTGGGACAGACTATAATTCACCCCTCCACTTT
CASSLGTDYNSPLHF
>TRBV28|TRBJ2-6|-|-
TGTGCCAGCAGTTTTACAGTCTCTGGGGCCAACGTCCTGACTTTC
CASSFTVSGANVLTF
>TRBV7-2|TRBJ1-5|-|-
TGTGCCAGCAGCTTAGGAGGGGCCGGCAATCAGCCCCAGCATTTT
CASSLGGAGNQPQHF
>TRBV25-1|TRBJ1-3|-|-
TGTGCCAGCAGTGAATTGAGCAGTTTCCCTGGAAACACCATATATTTT
CASSELSSFPGNTIYF
>TRBV5-5|TRBJ1-2|-|-
TGTGCCAGCAGCATAGGGACCACAGCTAACTATGGCTACACCTTC
CASSIGTTANYGYTF
>TRBV11-3|TRBJ2-3|TRBD2|-
TGTGCCAGCAGCTACCTAGCGGGGGAGTTGACAGATACGCAGTATTTT
CASSYLAGELTDTQYF